This entry describes one T cell receptor (beta chain). At the DNA level, this CDR3 is encoded by other sequences in the same sample as well. This sample was taken from a study of OX40 agonist ivuxolimab in advanced cancers. People who had autoimmune disease history or systemic immunosuppression were excluded. Germline V gene data show CDR1 as MNHEY and CDR2 as SMNVEV (reference sequence). J lost 2 bases, V lost 0 bases, and 1 base had no gene match. The CDR3 consists of 16 residues. The method was immunoSEQ multiplex PCR; TCRdb's version includes in-frame clones alone and lacks a portion of them. The sample includes around 60,000 clones, 80% to 95% of them seen just once.

The chain has TRBV27 and TRBJ2-2; TRBD1 agrees at 9 bases. The TCR sequence derives from an adult with an advanced solid tumor such as melanoma, head and neck, liver or kidney cancer. The source was CD4+ or CD8+ T cells sorted from blood, collected in a trial of the OX40 agonist ivuxolimab. In DNA, the CDR3 is TGTGCCAGCAGTTTATCGGGACAGGGAAACACCGGGGAGCTGTTTTTT. This encodes CASSLSGQGNTGELFF.